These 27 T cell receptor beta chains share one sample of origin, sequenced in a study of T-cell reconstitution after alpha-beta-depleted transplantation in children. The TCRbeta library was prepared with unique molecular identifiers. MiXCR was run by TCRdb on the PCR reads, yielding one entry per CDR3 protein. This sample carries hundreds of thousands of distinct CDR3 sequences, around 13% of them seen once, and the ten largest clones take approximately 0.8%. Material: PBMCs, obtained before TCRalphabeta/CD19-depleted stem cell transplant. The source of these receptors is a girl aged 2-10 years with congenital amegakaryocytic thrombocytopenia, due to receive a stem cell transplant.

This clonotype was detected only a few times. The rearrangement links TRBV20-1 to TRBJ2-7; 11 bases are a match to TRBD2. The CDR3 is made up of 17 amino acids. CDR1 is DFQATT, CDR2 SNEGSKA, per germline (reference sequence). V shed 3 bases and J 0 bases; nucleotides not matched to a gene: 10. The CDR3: CSARPNYGTSGSYEQYF. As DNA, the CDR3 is TGCAGTGCTAGGCCTAATTACGGGACTAGCGGCTCCTACGAGCAGTACTTC.

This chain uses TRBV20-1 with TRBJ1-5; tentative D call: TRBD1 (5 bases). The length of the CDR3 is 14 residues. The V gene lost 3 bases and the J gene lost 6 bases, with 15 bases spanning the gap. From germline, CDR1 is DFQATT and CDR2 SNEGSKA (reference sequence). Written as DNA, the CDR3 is TGCAGTGCTAGCCCGGCCGGGGGTGGTCAGCCCCAGCATTTT. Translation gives CSASPAGGGQPQHF.

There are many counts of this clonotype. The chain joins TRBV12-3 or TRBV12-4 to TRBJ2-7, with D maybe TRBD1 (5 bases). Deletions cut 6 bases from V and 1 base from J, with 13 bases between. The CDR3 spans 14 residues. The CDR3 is CASSNIDRSYEQYF. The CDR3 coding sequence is TGTGCCAGCAGCAATATAGACAGATCCTACGAGCAGTACTTC.

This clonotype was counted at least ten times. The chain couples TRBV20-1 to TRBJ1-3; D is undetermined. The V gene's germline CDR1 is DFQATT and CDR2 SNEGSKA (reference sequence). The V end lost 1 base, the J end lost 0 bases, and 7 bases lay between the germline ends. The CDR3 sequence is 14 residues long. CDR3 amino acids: CSARVAFSGNTIYF. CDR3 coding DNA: TGCAGTGCTAGAGTGGCCTTCTCTGGAAACACCATATATTTT.

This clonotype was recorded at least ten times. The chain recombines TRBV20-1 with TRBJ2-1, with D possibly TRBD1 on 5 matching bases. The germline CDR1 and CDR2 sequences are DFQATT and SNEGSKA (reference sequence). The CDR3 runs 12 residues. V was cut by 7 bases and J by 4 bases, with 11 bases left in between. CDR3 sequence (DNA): TGCAGTGGGAAGGGGAAATACAATGAGCAGTTCTTC. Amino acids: CSGKGKYNEQFF.

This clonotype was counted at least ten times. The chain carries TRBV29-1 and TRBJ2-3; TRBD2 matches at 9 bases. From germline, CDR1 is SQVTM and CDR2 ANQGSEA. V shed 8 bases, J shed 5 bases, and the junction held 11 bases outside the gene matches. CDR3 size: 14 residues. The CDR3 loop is CSIPGLAPRDTQYF. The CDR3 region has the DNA TGCAGCATACCGGGACTAGCACCTCGAGATACGCAGTATTTT.

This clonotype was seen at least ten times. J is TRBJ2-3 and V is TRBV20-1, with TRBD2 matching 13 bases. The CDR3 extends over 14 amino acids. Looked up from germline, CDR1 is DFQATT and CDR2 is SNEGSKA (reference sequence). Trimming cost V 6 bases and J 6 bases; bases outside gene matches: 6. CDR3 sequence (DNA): TGCAGTGCACTAGCGGGAGGGCCGGTCGATACGCAGTATTTT. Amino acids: CSALAGGPVDTQYF.

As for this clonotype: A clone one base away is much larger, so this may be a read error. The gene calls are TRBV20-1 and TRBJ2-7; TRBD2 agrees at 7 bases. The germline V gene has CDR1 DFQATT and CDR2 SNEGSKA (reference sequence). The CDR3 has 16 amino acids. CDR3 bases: TGCTGTGCTAGACCCCGCCCACTAGCGTCGTACTACGAGCAGTACTTC. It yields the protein CCARPRPLASYYEQYF.

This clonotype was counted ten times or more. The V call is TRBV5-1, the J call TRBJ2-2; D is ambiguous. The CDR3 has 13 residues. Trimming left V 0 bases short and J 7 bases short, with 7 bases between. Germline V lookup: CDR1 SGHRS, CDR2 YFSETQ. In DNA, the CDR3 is TGCGCCAGCAGCTTGGCTCCTTTCGGGGAGCTGTTTTTT. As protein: CASSLAPFGELFF.

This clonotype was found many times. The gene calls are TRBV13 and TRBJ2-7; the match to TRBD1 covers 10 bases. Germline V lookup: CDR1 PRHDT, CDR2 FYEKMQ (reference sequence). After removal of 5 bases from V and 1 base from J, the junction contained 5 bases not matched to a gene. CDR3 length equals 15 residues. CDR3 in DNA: TGTGCCAGCAGCCTACGACAGGGGGCATCCTACGAGCAGTACTTC. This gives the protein CASSLRQGASYEQYF.

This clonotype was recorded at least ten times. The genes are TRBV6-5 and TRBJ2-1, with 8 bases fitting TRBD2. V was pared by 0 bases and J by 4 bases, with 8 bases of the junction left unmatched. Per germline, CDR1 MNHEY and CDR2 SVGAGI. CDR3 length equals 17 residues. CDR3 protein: CASSYSISGAVYNEQFF. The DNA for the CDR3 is TGTGCCAGCAGTTACTCGATTAGCGGGGCCGTATACAATGAGCAGTTCTTC.

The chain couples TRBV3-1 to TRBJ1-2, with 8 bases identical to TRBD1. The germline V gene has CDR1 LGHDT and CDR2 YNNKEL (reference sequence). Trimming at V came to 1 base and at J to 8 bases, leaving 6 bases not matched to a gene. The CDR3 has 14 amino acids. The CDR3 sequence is CASSQVQGGRGYTF. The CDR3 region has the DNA TGTGCCAGCAGCCAAGTACAGGGGGGAAGGGGCTACACCTTC.

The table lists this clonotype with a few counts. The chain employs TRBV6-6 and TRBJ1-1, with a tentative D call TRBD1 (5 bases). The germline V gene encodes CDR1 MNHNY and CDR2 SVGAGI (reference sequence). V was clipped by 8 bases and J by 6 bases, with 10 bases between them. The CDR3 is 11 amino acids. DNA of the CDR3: TGTGCCAGCGGACAAGGGGCTGAAGCTTTCTTT. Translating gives CASGQGAEAFF.

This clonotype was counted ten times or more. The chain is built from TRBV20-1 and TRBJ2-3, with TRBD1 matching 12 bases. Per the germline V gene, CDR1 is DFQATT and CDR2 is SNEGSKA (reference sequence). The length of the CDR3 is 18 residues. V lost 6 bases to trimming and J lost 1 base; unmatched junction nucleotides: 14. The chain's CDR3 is CSAGPGQGASLGTDTQYF. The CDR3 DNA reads TGCAGTGCCGGACCGGGACAGGGGGCCTCACTAGGCACAGATACGCAGTATTTT.

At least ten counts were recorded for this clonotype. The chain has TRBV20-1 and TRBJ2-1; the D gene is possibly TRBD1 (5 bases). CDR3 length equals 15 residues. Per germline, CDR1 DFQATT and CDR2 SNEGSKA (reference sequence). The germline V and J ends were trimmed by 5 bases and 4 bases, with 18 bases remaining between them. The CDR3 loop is CSAYPQGKGYNEQFF. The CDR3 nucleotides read TGCAGTGCTTACCCTCAGGGAAAGGGGTACAATGAGCAGTTCTTC.

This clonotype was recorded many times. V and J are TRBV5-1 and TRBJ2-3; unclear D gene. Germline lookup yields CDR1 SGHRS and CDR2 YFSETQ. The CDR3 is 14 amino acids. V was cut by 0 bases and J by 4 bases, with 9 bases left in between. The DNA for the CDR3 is TGCGCCAGCAGCTTGGTTACGACCCCAGATACGCAGTATTTT. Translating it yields CASSLVTTPDTQYF.

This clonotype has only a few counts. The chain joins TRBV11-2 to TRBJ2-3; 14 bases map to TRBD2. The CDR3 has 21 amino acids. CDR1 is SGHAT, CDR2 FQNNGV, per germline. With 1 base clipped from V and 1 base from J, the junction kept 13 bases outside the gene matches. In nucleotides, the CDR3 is TGTGCCAGCAGCTTAGTGGGAGTGACTAGCGGGAGGGCCTGGGGCACAGATACGCAGTATTTT. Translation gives CASSLVGVTSGRAWGTDTQYF.

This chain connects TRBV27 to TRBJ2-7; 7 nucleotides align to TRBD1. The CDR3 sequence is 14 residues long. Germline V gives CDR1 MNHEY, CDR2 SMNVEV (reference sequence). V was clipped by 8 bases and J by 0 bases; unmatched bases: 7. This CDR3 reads CASWTGVSSYEQYF. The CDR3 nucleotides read TGTGCCAGCTGGACAGGAGTTAGCTCCTACGAGCAGTACTTC.

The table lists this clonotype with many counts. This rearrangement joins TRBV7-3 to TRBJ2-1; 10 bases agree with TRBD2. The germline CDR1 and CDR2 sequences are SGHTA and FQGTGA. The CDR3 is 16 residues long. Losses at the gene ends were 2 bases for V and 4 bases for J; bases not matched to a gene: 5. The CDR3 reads CASSLSSGSRYNEQFF. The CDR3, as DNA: TGTGCCAGCAGCTTATCTAGCGGGAGTAGGTACAATGAGCAGTTCTTC. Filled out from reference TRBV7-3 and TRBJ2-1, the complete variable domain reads GAGVSQTPSNKVTEKGKYVELRCDPISGHTALYWYRQSLGQGPEFLIYFQGTGAADDSGLPNDRFFAVRPEGSVSTLKIQRTERGDSAVYLCASSLSSGSRYNEQFFGPGTRLTVL.

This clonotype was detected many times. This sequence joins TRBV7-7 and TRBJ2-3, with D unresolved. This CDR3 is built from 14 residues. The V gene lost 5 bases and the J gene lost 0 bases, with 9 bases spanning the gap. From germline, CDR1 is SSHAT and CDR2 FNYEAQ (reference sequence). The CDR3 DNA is TGTGCCAGCAGCCCCACTACTAGCACAGATACGCAGTATTTT. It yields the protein CASSPTTSTDTQYF.

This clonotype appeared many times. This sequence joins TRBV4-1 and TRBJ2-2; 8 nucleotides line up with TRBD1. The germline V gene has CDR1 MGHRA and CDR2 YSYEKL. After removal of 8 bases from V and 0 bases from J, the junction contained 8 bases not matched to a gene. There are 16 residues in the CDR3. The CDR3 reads CASFSTGQANTGELFF. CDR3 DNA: TGCGCCAGCTTTTCCACGGGACAGGCGAACACCGGGGAGCTGTTTTTT.

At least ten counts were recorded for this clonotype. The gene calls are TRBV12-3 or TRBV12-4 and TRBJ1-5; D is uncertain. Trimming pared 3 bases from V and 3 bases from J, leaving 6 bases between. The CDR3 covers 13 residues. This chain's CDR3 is CASSLSNNQPQHF. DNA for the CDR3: TGTGCCAGCAGTTTGAGCAACAATCAGCCCCAGCATTTT.

This chain's CDR3 is CSARGGSLNNEQFF. The CDR3 bases are TGCAGTGCTAGGGGCGGGAGCCTAAACAATGAGCAGTTCTTC. V gene TRBV20-1 combines with J gene TRBJ2-1, with 7 bases aligning to TRBD2. V was clipped by 3 bases and J by 5 bases; unmatched bases: 7. The CDR3 runs to 14 residues. Germline V lookup: CDR1 DFQATT, CDR2 SNEGSKA (reference sequence).

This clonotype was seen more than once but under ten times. The CDR3 spells CASRDPGGVYGYTF. CDR3 nucleotide sequence: TGCGCCAGCAGAGATCCGGGGGGGGTCTATGGCTACACCTTC. This chain links TRBV10-2 with TRBJ1-2, with TRBD1 as a possible D gene (5 bases). The germline V gene encodes CDR1 WSHSY and CDR2 SAAADI. This CDR3 has 14 amino acids. V lost 6 bases, J lost 4 bases, and 15 bases lay in between.

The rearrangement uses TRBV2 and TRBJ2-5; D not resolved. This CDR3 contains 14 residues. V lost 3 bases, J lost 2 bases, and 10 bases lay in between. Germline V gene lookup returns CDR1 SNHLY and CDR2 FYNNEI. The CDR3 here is CASSDPNHQETQYF. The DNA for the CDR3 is TGTGCCAGCAGTGACCCAAACCATCAAGAGACCCAGTACTTC.

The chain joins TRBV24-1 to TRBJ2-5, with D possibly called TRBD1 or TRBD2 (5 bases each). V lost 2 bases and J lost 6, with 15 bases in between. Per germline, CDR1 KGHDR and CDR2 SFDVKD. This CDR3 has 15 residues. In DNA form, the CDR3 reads TGTGCCACCAGTGATTCTCTTCGGGACCCAAAGACCCAGTACTTC. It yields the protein CATSDSLRDPKTQYF.

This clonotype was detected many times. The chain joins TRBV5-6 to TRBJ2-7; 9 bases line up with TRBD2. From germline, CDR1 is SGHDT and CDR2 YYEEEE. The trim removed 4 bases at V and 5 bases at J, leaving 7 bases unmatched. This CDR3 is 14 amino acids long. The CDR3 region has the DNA TGTGCCAGCAGCATAGGGACTAGCTTCCACGAGCAGTACTTC. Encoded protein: CASSIGTSFHEQYF.